This TCR beta chain stems from a study of T cell changes during pregnancy in multiple sclerosis. Sequenced by immunoSEQ multiplex PCR; TCRdb stores in-frame clones only, minus some. The sample lists 40,000 or so clones, roughly 91% occurring once. This CDR3 spans 14 amino acids. Germline loops: CDR1 MNHEY, CDR2 SVGAGI. Trimming left V 4 bases short and J 0 bases short, with 7 bases between. Specimen: CD8+ T cells from peripheral blood mononuclear cells, collected in the first trimester of pregnancy. The V and J genes are TRBV6-5 and TRBJ1-5; no clear D. This sequence originates from a female donor with multiple sclerosis, enrolled in a pregnancy study. CDR3 amino acids: CASSSRNSNQPQHF. CDR3 bases: TGTGCCAGCAGTTCCCGTAATAGCAATCAGCCCCAGCATTTT.